The next 16 T cell receptor beta chains were all read from a single sample in a study of T cells expressing NK-cell markers. Following a re-call of the 5' RACE reads, TCRdb has one entry per CDR3 protein and lacks DNA. There are about 550,000 distinct CDR3 sequences in the sample, with 3% to 4.5% held by the top ten. What was sequenced was blood T cells: a sorted CD56 or NKG2C T cell subset, CD4+ or CD8+ T cells, or bulk PBMC T cells (not recorded which). The receptors were sampled from a man aged 18 to 29 in good health.

The CDR3 spells CASMSWVGQPQHF. V and J are TRBV27 and TRBJ1-5. Germline V CDR1 and CDR2: MNHEY, SMNVEV (reference sequence). The CDR3 runs to 13 residues.

The chain employs TRBV9 and TRBJ2-7; TCRdb's assignment of TRBD2 cannot be checked, as there is no DNA. CDR1 SGDLS and CDR2 YYNGEE come from the germline V gene. This CDR3 has 16 amino acids. The CDR3 protein is CASSPYSGGSSYEQYF.

This sequence joins TRBV3-1 and TRBJ1-2; TCRdb outputs TRBD1, but without DNA this stays unchecked. CDR1 and CDR2 (germline): LGHDT, YNNKEL (reference sequence). CDR3 size: 13 residues. The CDR3 region is CASSQARGSGYTF.

The CDR3: CASSEGGGPLGNEQFF. The V and J genes are TRBV25-1 and TRBJ2-1; there is no DNA to check the TCRdb D call of TRBD1. CDR1 is MGHDK, CDR2 SYGVNS, per germline. The CDR3 runs 16 residues. The entire variable domain, with the rest obtained from reference TRBV25-1 and TRBJ2-1, is as follows: EADIYQTPRYLVIGTGKKITLECSQTMGHDKMYWYQQDPGMELHLIHYSYGVNSTEKGDLSSESTVSRIRTEHFPLTLESARPSHTSQYLCASSEGGGPLGNEQFFGPGTRLTVL.

The V and J genes are TRBV5-5 and TRBJ2-1; the TCRdb D gene call, TRBD2, has no DNA to confirm it. Germline CDR1 and CDR2: SGHKS and YYEKEE (reference sequence). The length of the CDR3 is 17 residues. The CDR3 region is CASSPQARGSSYNEQFF.

CDR3 loop: CASSLRTLAVVYEQYF. The chain carries TRBV12-3 or TRBV12-4 and TRBJ2-7; the TCRdb call, TRBD2, lacks DNA for checking. This CDR3 has 16 amino acids.

The rearrangement links TRBV6-5 to TRBJ1-5; TCRdb selects TRBD1, and the lack of DNA leaves this call unchecked. This CDR3 spans 16 amino acids. CDR1 MNHEY and CDR2 SVGAGI come from the germline V gene. CDR3 amino acids: CASSYSNRGRNQPQHF.

The gene calls are TRBV5-1 and TRBJ2-2. The CDR3 is made up of 12 amino acids. The germline V gene encodes CDR1 SGHRS and CDR2 YFSETQ. CDR3 sequence reads: CASKSGGGELFF.

The chain combines TRBV27 with TRBJ2-5; the D call from TCRdb, TRBD2, cannot be confirmed without DNA. The CDR3 covers 13 residues. Germline V gene data show CDR1 as MNHEY and CDR2 as SMNVEV (reference sequence). CDR3 sequence: CASSSNGRQTQYF.

The gene calls are TRBV5-1 and TRBJ2-3. Germline CDR1 reads SGHRS; CDR2 reads YFSETQ. The CDR3 has 14 amino acids. CDR3 amino acids: CASSLDASTDTQYF.

V and J are TRBV6-1 and TRBJ2-3; TCRdb's D gene call, TRBD1, goes unchecked for lack of DNA. Germline V CDR1 and CDR2: MNHNS, SASEGT. There are 15 residues in the CDR3. CDR3 amino acids: CASSPTGKSTDTQYF.

This chain joins TRBV20-1 and TRBJ2-5; checking the TCRdb D call of TRBD2 is not possible without DNA. CDR3 length: 16 amino acids. CDR1 and CDR2 (germline): DFQATT, SNEGSKA (reference sequence). CDR3: CSASSGTSGRKETQYF.

The chain couples TRBV27 to TRBJ2-1; TCRdb's D call of TRBD1 is untestable without DNA. Germline CDR1 and CDR2: MNHEY and SMNVEV (reference sequence). This CDR3 is 16 amino acids long. CDR3 amino acids: CASSFLGTGGHNEQFF.

The chain has TRBV7-9 and TRBJ2-1; TCRdb calls TRBD2, which cannot be checked without DNA. This CDR3 spans 17 amino acids. Germline V gene sequence: CDR1 SEHNR, CDR2 FQNEAQ (reference sequence). The CDR3: CASTAPRLAGFPHEQFF.

The J gene is TRBJ1-4, the V gene TRBV28; the TRBD1 assignment by TCRdb is unverifiable without DNA. This CDR3 has 15 amino acids. Germline-derived CDR1 and CDR2 are MDHEN and SYDVKM. This CDR3 reads CASSLGQATNEKLFF.

The V and J genes are TRBV25-1 and TRBJ2-7; the TCRdb call, TRBD2, lacks DNA for checking. The germline V gene has CDR1 MGHDK and CDR2 SYGVNS. This CDR3 contains 20 residues. Here the CDR3 reads CASSGYKGFNLGSGSSEQYF.